The 18 T cell receptor beta chains reported below all come from one sample, sequenced in a study of human T cells and chemical hapten exposure. TCRdb re-called the RACE reads with MiXCR, one entry per CDR3 protein. This table has about 170,000 distinct CDR3 sequences, 25% to 35% appearing once. The time point: patch test 3, about 24 weeks after DPC sensitization. Treatment indicated: therapeutic diphenylcyclopropenone sensitization with weekly scalp DPC. This specimen was whole blood, taken in connection with sensitization to the hapten diphenylcyclopropenone (DPC). The receptors shown here come from a woman between 18 and 29 years old with alopecia areata. Some clones in this sample may be carry-over from other donors' samples.

The gene calls are TRBV30 and TRBJ1-5; D uncertain. V lost 2 bases to trimming and J lost 3 bases, with 8 bases between them. The CDR3 loop spans 13 amino acids. Per the germline V gene, CDR1 is GTSNPN and CDR2 is SVGIG (reference sequence). The CDR3 spells CAWSMGNNQPQHF. Written as DNA, the CDR3 is TGTGCCTGGAGTATGGGTAACAATCAGCCCCAGCATTTT.

The gene calls are TRBV29-1 and TRBJ2-7, with D perhaps TRBD1 or TRBD2 (5 bases each). Germline CDR1 reads SQVTM; CDR2 reads ANQGSEA. The germline V and J ends were trimmed by 6 bases and 6 bases, with 24 bases remaining between them. The CDR3 loop spans 15 amino acids. DNA for the CDR3: TGCAGCGTCGTTGGGTCCGGGACCGCTATGGGCGAGCAGTACTTC. Its translation is CSVVGSGTAMGEQYF.

The chain couples TRBV20-1 to TRBJ2-2, with a tentative D call TRBD1 (6 bases). Germline CDR1 DFQATT, CDR2 SNEGSKA (reference sequence). Trimming left V 3 bases short and J 3 bases short, with 17 bases between. This CDR3 is built from 16 residues. The chain's CDR3 is CSARGDKGPDTGELFF. CDR3 coding DNA: TGCAGTGCTAGGGGGGACAAGGGGCCTGACACCGGGGAGCTGTTTTTT.

By its share, this clonotype is medium-sized. This chain connects TRBV4-1 to TRBJ2-3, with D unresolved. This CDR3 region has 16 residues. The V gene lost 4 bases and the J gene lost 3 bases, with 17 bases spanning the gap. The germline CDR1 and CDR2 sequences are MGHRA and YSYEKL. The CDR3 is CASSLRPAGSTDTQYF. The DNA for the CDR3 is TGCGCCAGCAGCCTCCGCCCGGCAGGCTCGACAGATACGCAGTATTTT.

The chain is built from TRBV7-6 and TRBJ2-3; a possible D gene is TRBD1 (5 bases). Germline CDR1 reads SGHVS; CDR2 reads FNYEAQ. Trimming took 1 base from V and 4 from J, leaving 6 bases between them. This CDR3 comprises 13 residues. CDR3: CASSLEGADTQYF. The CDR3 bases are TGTGCCAGCAGCTTAGAAGGGGCAGATACGCAGTATTTT.

The rearrangement links TRBV7-2 to TRBJ1-1; D remains unclear. The CDR3 sequence is 13 residues long. Germline values: CDR1 SGHTA, CDR2 FQGNSA. With 5 bases removed from V and 0 bases from J, the gap between germline ends came to 7 bases. CDR3 residues: CASSPVMNTEAFF. The DNA of the CDR3 is TGTGCCAGCAGCCCCGTAATGAACACTGAAGCTTTCTTT.

This clonotype has just a few counts. The chain couples TRBV20-1 to TRBJ2-7; no firm D call. The CDR3 contains 13 residues. The V gene's germline CDR1 is DFQATT and CDR2 SNEGSKA (reference sequence). V was clipped by 6 bases and J by 7 bases, with 19 bases between them. CDR3 nucleotides: TGCAGTGCGGATACTTCCGTTTTGGGGGAGCAGTACTTC. It encodes CSADTSVLGEQYF.

This clonotype occurred a few times. V is TRBV3-1 and J is TRBJ2-3; D perhaps matches TRBD1 (5 bases). Trimming removed 0 bases at V and 6 bases at J, with 7 bases between. The germline V gene encodes CDR1 LGHDT and CDR2 YNNKEL (reference sequence). This CDR3 is built from 13 residues. CDR3 loop: CASSQEGVDTQYF. CDR3 DNA: TGTGCCAGCAGCCAAGAAGGGGTGGATACGCAGTATTTT.

This clonotype occurred a few times. The chain links TRBV11-1 to TRBJ2-7; D possibly corresponds to TRBD1 (8 bases). The CDR3 covers 14 residues. The germline gives CDR1 SGHAT, CDR2 FQDESV (reference sequence). The V end was cut by 5 bases, the J end by 4 bases, with 15 bases between. CDR3 amino acids: CASSTDRGLYEQYF. In DNA form, the CDR3 reads TGTGCCAGCAGCACCGACAGGGGACTATACGAGCAGTACTTC.

This clonotype was observed a handful of times. The genes are TRBV20-1 and TRBJ1-2; no firm D call. Trimming pared 1 base from V and 1 base from J, leaving 7 bases between. CDR1 is DFQATT and CDR2 is SNEGSKA in the germline V gene (reference sequence). The length of the CDR3 is 13 residues. The CDR3 nucleotides read TGCAGTGCTAGAGGCGGAGATAACTATGGCTACACCTTC. This translates into CSARGGDNYGYTF.

The chain carries TRBV24-1 and TRBJ2-2; 7 nucleotides match TRBD2. Trimming took 0 bases from V and 1 from J; bases not matched to a gene: 4. This CDR3 contains 17 residues. Germline V lookup: CDR1 KGHDR, CDR2 SFDVKD. The CDR3: CATSDLPQRGNTGELFF. CDR3 DNA sequence: TGTGCCACCAGTGATTTGCCTCAGCGGGGGAACACCGGGGAGCTGTTTTTT.

The chain joins TRBV5-1 to TRBJ2-7, with D possibly matching TRBD1 (5 bases). This CDR3 has 14 amino acids. CDR1 is SGHRS and CDR2 is YFSETQ in the germline V gene. V lost 0 bases to trimming and J lost 3 bases, with 10 bases between them. The CDR3 loop is CASSLEAGIYEQYF. In DNA form, the CDR3 reads TGCGCCAGCAGCTTGGAGGCAGGGATCTACGAGCAGTACTTC.

The CDR3 nucleotides are TGTGCCAGCAGACTTCACTACGAGCAGTACTTC. Protein product: CASRLHYEQYF. The rearrangement joins TRBV7-2 to TRBJ2-7; D ambiguous. The CDR3 loop spans 11 amino acids. Trimming took 6 bases from V and 3 from J, leaving 6 bases between them. Germline CDR1 and CDR2: SGHTA and FQGNSA.

The V gene is TRBV29-1, the J gene TRBJ1-4; D uncertain. Germline V gene sequence: CDR1 SQVTM, CDR2 ANQGSEA. V was trimmed by 5 bases and J by 8 bases, leaving 18 bases between them. This CDR3 is 14 amino acids long. The CDR3 sequence: CSVILTIKPEKLFF. The DNA of the CDR3 is TGCAGCGTTATATTGACTATTAAACCGGAAAAACTGTTTTTT. The whole variable domain, remainder taken from reference TRBV29-1 and TRBJ1-4, is SAVISQKPSRDICQRGTSLTIQCQVDSQVTMMFWYRQQPGQSLTLIATANQGSEATYESGFVIDKFPISRPNLTFSTLTVSNMSPEDSSIYLCSVILTIKPEKLFFGSGTQLSVL.

In its sample, this clonotype was seen a few times. This chain links TRBV25-1 with TRBJ1-2; a weak D match, TRBD1 (5 bases). This CDR3 has 15 residues. The V end lost 0 bases, the J end lost 0 bases, and 8 bases lay between the germline ends. Germline CDR1 is MGHDK and CDR2 is SYGVNS. CDR3 sequence: CASSEYGTANYGYTF. The CDR3 nucleotides read TGTGCCAGCAGTGAATATGGGACCGCTAACTATGGCTACACCTTC.

The V and J genes are TRBV18 and TRBJ2-7; D uncertain. In germline, CDR1 is KGHSH, CDR2 LQKENI. The V gene lost 2 bases and the J gene lost 4 bases, with 6 bases spanning the gap. The CDR3 runs to 12 residues. As DNA, the CDR3 is TGTGCCAGCTCACCAAGACGATACGAGCAGTACTTC. Amino acid sequence: CASSPRRYEQYF.

The genes are TRBV15 and TRBJ1-2; D remains unclear. Deletions cut 0 bases from V and 0 bases from J, with 5 bases between. There are 14 residues in the CDR3. Germline V CDR1 and CDR2: LNHNV, YYDKDF (reference sequence). Here the CDR3 reads CATSRDSANYGYTF. In DNA, the CDR3 is TGTGCCACCAGCAGAGATTCAGCTAACTATGGCTACACCTTC.

The genes are TRBV7-9 and TRBJ1-3, with TRBD1 matching over 8 bases. The CDR3 has 17 amino acids. Germline lookup yields CDR1 SEHNR and CDR2 FQNEAQ (reference sequence). V was clipped by 4 bases and J by 0 bases; unmatched bases: 8. The CDR3 DNA reads as TGTGCCAGCAGCTCCTTACTTACAGGGGGCTCTGGAAACACCATATATTTT. It yields the protein CASSSLLTGGSGNTIYF.